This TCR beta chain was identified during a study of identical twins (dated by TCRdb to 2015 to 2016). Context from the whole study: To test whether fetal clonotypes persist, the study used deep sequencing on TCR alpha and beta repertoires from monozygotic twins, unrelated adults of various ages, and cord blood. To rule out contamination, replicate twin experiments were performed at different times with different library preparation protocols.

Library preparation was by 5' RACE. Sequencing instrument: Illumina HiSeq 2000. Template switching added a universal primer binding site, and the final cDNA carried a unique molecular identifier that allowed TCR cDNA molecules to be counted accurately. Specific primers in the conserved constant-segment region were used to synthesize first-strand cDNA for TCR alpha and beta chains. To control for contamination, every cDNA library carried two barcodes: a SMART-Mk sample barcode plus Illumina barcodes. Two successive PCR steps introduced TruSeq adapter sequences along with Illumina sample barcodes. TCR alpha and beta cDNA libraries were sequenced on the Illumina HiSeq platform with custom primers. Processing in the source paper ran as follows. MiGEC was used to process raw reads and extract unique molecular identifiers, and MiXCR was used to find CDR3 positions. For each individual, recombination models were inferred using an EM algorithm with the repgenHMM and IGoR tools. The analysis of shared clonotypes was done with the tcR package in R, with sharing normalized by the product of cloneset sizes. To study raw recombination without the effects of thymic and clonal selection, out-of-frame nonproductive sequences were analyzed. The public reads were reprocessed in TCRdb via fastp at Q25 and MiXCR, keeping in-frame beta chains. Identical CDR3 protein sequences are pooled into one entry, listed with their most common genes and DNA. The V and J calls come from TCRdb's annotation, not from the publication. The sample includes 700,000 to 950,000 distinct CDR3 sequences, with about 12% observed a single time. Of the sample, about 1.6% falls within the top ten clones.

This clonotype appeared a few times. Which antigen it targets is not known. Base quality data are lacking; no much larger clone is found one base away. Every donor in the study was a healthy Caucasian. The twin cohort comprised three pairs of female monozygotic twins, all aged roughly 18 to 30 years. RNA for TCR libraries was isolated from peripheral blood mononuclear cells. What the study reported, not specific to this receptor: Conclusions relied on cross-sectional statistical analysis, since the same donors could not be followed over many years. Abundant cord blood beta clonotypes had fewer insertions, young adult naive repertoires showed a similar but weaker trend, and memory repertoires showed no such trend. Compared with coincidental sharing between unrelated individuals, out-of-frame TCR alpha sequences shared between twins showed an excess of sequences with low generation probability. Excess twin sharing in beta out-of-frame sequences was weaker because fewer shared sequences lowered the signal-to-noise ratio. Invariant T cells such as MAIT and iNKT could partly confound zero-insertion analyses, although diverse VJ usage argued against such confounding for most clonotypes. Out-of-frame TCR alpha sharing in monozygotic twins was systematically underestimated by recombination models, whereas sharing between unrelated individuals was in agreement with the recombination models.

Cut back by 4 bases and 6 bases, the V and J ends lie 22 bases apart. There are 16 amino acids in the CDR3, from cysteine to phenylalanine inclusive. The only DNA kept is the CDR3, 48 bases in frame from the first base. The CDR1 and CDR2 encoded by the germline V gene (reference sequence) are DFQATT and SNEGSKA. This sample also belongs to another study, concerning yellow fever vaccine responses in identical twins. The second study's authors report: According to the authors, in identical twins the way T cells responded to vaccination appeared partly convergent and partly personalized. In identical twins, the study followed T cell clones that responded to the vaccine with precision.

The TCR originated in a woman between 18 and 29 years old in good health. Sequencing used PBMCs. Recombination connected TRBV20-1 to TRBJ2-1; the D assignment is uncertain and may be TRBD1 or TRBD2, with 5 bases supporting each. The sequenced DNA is TGCAGTGCTACCCACCTTAGGGGAGTGTTGGGCAATGAGCAGTTCTTC. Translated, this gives CSATHLRGVLGNEQFF.